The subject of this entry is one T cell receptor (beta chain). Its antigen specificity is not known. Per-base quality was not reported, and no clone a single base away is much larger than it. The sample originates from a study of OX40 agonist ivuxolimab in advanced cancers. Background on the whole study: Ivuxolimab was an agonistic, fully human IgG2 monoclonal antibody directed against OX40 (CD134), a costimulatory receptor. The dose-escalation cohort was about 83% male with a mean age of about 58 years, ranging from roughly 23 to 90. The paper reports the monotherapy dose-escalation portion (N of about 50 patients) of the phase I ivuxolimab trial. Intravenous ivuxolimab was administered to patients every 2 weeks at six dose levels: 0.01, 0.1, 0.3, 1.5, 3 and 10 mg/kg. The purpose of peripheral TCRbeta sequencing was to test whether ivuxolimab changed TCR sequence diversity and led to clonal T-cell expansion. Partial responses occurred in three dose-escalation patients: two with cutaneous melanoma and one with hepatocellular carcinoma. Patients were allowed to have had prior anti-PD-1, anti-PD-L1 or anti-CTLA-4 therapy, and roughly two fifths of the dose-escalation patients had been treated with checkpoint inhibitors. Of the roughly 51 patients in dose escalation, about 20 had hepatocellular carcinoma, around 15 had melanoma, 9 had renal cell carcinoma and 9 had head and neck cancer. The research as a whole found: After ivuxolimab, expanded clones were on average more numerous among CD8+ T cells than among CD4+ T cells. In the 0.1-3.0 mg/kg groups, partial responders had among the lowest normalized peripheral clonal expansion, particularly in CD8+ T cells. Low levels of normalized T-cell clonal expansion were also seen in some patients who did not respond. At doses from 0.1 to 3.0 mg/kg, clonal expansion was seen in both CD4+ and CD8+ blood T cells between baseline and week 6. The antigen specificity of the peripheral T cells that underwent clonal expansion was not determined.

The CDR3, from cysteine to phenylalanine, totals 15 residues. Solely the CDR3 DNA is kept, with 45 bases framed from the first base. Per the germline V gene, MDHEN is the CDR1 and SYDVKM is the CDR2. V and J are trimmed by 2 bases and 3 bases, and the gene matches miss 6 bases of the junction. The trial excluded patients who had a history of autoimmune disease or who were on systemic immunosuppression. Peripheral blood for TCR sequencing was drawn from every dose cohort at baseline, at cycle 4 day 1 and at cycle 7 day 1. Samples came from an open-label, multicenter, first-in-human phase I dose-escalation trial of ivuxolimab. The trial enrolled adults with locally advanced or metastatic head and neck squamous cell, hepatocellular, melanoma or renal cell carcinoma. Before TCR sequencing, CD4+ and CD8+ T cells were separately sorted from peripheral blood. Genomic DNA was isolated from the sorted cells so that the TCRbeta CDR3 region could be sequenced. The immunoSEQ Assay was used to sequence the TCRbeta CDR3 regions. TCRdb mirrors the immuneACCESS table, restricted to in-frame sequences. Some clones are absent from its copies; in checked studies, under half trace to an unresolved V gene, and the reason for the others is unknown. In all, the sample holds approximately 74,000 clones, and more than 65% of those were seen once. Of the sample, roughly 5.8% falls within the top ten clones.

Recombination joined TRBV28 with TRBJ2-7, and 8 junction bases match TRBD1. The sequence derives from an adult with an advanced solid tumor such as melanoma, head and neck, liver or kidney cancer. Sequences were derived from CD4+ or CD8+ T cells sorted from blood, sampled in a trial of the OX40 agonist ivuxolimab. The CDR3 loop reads CASSLPGQGRYEQYF. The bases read TGTGCCAGCAGTTTACCTGGACAGGGCCGCTACGAGCAGTACTTC.